The 9 T cell receptor beta chains reported below all come from one sample, sequenced in a study of blood T cell repertoires in COVID-19. Sequencing was performed with immunoSEQ multiplex PCR; in TCRdb, only in-frame clones are kept and a portion is missing. This repertoire shows 200,000 to 250,000 clones, 80% to 85% found once; its top ten account for approximately 6.2%. Material: PBMCs or T cells enriched from blood (not recorded which). The receptors were gathered from a woman aged 40 to 50 who had recovered from COVID-19.

The rearrangement uses TRBV5-1 and TRBJ2-5; 9 bases are shared with TRBD1. Trimming removed 4 bases from V and 2 bases from J; junction bases left unmatched: 9. Germline assignment: CDR1 SGHRS and CDR2 YFSETQ. There are 16 residues in the CDR3. CDR3 sequence (DNA): TGCGCCAGCAGCGGTGGACAGGGGAGGGATCAAGAGACCCAGTACTTC. It is translated as CASSGGQGRDQETQYF.

V and J are TRBV27 and TRBJ2-7; TRBD2 aligns across 9 bases. The V segment lost 2 bases and the J segment 0 bases; nucleotides outside the gene matches: 8. The germline V gene has CDR1 MNHEY and CDR2 SMNVEV (reference sequence). The CDR3 contains 17 residues. The CDR3: CASSLPGASGNSYEQYV. The CDR3 DNA sequence: TGTGCCAGCAGTTTACCAGGGGCTAGCGGGAACTCCTACGAGCAGTACGTC.

This clone has just a few counts. V is TRBV6-5 and J is TRBJ2-5; tentatively, D is TRBD2 (6 bases). Germline V gene sequence: CDR1 MNHEY, CDR2 SVGAGI. The V and J ends lost 6 bases and 3 bases respectively, with 11 bases between them. This CDR3 has 13 amino acids. The CDR3 DNA reads TGTGCCAGCAGCCGCTCGGGAGAAGAGACCCAGTACTTC. This codes for CASSRSGEETQYF.

This sequence joins TRBV4-3 and TRBJ2-3, with TRBD2 matching over 7 bases. The CDR3 contains 15 residues. CDR1 is LGHNA, CDR2 YSLEER, per germline. Trimming removed 3 bases from V and 6 bases from J; junction bases left unmatched: 9. CDR3 sequence (DNA): TGCGCCAGCAGCCATCGGACGCGGGAGTTTGATACGCAGTATTTT. Translated: CASSHRTREFDTQYF.

The chain employs TRBV19 and TRBJ2-3; 11 nucleotides match TRBD2. V was pared by 7 bases and J by 1 base, with 13 bases of the junction left unmatched. The CDR3 runs to 18 residues. CDR1 is LNHDA and CDR2 is SQIVND in the germline V gene (reference sequence). The CDR3 DNA reads TGTGCCAGTATGTCCCATCCCGGGACTAGCGGACGCACAGATACGCAGTATTTT. This codes for CASMSHPGTSGRTDTQYF.

The chain uses TRBV25-1 and TRBJ1-4; TRBD1 aligns across 10 bases. This CDR3 spans 15 amino acids. V gave up 4 bases and J gave up 6 bases; unmatched junction bases: 5. Germline loops: CDR1 MGHDK, CDR2 SYGVNS. The CDR3 DNA follows: TGTGCCAGCAGTGGTGGGACAGGGGTGGATGAAAAACTGTTTTTT. This codes for CASSGGTGVDEKLFF.

The chain is built from TRBV6-4 and TRBJ1-2; weak D call: TRBD1 (5 bases). The CDR3 is 15 amino acids. From germline, CDR1 is MRHNA and CDR2 SNTAGT. V lost 0 bases and J lost 4, with 12 bases in between. DNA of the CDR3: TGTGCCAGCAGTGACTCACCGGGGGGGAGCTATGGCTACACCTTC. This gives the protein CASSDSPGGSYGYTF.

The chain employs TRBV27 and TRBJ2-1; D is perhaps TRBD2 (5 bases). The V end lost 4 bases, the J end lost 7 bases, and 17 bases lay between the germline ends. Germline CDR1 reads MNHEY; CDR2 reads SMNVEV (reference sequence). The CDR3 is 15 amino acids. The CDR3 protein is CASSSAGSRINEQFF. As DNA, the CDR3 is TGTGCCAGCAGTTCAGCTGGGAGCCGAATAAATGAGCAGTTCTTC.

This clone occurred many times. The chain joins TRBV27 to TRBJ1-1; 9 nucleotides align to TRBD1. The germline V gene encodes CDR1 MNHEY and CDR2 SMNVEV (reference sequence). The V and J ends lost 8 bases and 3 bases, in that order; junction bases with no gene match: 7. The length of the CDR3 is 14 residues. The CDR3 is CASWQDRGDTEAFF. The CDR3 DNA sequence: TGTGCCAGCTGGCAAGACAGGGGGGACACTGAAGCTTTCTTT.